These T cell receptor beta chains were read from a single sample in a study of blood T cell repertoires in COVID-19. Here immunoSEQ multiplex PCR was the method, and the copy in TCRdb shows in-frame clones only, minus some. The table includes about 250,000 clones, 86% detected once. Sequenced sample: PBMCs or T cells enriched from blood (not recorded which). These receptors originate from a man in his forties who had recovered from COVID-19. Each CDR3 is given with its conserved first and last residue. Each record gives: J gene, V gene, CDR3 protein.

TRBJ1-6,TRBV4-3,CASSQAIENSPLHF
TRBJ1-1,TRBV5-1,CASSFNTGVNTEAFF
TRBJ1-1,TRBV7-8,CASSLEGDSTEAFF
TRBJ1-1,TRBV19,CASSISGKTEAFF
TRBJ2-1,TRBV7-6,CASSLGEGLAGYEQFF
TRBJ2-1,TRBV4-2,CASSQATSVYNEQFF
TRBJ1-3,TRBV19,CATSMTAGNTIYF
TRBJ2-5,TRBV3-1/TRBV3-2,CASSQGFGTSEQTQYF
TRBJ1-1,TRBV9,CASSAPTAMNTEAFF
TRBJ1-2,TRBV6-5,CASSYDRGGNYGYTF
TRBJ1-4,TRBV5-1,CASSLDRGRKLFF
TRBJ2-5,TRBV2,CASSEQGERVETQYF
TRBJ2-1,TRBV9,CASSVTGDYNEQFF
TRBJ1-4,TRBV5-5,CASSLGTGEKLFF
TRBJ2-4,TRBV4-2,CASSRVGTSVLKNIQYF
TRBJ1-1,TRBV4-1,CASSPITGTEAFF
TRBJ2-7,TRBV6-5,CASSYSRESGGQYF
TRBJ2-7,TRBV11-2,CASSLAGGTYEQYF
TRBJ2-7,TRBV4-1,CASSQVQHYEQYF
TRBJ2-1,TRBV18,CASSPPSAGAYNEQFF
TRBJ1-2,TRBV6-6,CASSLDRGRGYGYTF
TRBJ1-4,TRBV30,CAWTRQGLSEKLFF
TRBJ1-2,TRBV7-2,CASSPRDRGPPVNGYTF
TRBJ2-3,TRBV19,CASTQLSGTGESAQYF
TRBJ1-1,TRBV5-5,CASSLVGVRNTEAFF
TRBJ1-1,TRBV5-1,CASSLGQGGGTEAFF
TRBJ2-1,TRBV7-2,CASSLSSGGYNEQFF
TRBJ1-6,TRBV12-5,CASGLATGQYYNSPLHF
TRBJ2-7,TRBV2,CAIGGILGQGDTEQYF
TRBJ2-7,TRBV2,CASSGTGGIYEQYF
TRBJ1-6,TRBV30,CAWSVSRTQSPLHF
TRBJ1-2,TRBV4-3,CASSQETGAAYGYTF
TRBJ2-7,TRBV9,CASSVGSRDYEQYF
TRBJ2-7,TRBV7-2,CASSLEAPTPREQYF
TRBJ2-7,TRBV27,CASSLPRDRGYEQYF
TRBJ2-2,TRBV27,CASMAGGQGTGELFF
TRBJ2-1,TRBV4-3,CASSQGLNAYEQFF
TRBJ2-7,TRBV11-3,CASSPGPGGDSYEQYF
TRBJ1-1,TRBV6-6,CASRREGSGVFSEAFF
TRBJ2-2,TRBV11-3,CASSLFTGSRTGELFF
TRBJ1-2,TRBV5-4,CASSLAQGRYGYTF
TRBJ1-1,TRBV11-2,CASSFQVNTEAFF
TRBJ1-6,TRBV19,CASSTGQPALNSPLHF
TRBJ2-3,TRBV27,CASSAPFYSGGAENTQYF
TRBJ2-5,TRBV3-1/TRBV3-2,CASSLRDSWETQYF
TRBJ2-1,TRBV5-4,CASSPPAGGYNEQFF
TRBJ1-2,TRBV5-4,CASRGAGPNYGYTF
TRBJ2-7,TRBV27,CASSLSRPRNYEQYF
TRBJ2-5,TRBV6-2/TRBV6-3,CASSPRSSQETQYF
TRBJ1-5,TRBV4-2,CASSQEWSGYYSNQPQHF
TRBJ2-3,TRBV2,CASSPTTDTQYF
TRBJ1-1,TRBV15,CATSRDGVRGQGEAFF
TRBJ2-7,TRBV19,CASSMRARSSYEQYF
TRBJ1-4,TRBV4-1,CASSPLRQGGEKLFF
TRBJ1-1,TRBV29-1,CSVENLSGGTEAFF
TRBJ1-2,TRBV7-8,CASSFDRYGYTF
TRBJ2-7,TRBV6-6,CASSSTDRGGYEQYF
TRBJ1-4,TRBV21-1,CASSAPSTGGNEKLFF
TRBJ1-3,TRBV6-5,CASSSSGVSGNTIYF
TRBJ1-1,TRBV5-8,CASSSGRGYTEAFF